This T cell receptor (beta chain) derives from a study of cytomegalovirus exposure and HLA in healthy donors. Study-level findings and limits: In a later analysis, 15,000 to 20,000 TCR beta sequences were associated with HLA alleles at 0.05 false discovery rate.

Germline loops: CDR1 SGHVS, CDR2 FNYEAQ. Trimming shortened V by 5 bases and J by 4 bases, and 14 bases separated the two germline ends. CDR3 size: 14 residues. With 60 Vbeta and 13 Jbeta primers, the PCR was carried out. Study processing details: In a later analysis, of tens of millions of unique beta chains, around 11 million appeared in at least two donors. Using immunoSEQ multiplex PCR, the repertoire was profiled, and TCRdb retains in-frame clones only, with some absent. Clone size and the V and J calls come from that table; the DNA yielded D and trimming. The sample gives around 140,000 clones, 75% to 85% of which show up once; about 2.2% is in the top ten. In its sample, this clone was seen once. What it binds is not known.

J is TRBJ2-5 and V is TRBV7-6; possible D gene TRBD2, 5 bases. This sequence was found in a woman under 30 in good health and CMV-seropositive. Sequenced input: PBMCs. The CDR3 loop reads CASSPTERGETQYF. Written as DNA, the CDR3 is TGTGCCAGCAGCCCGACCGAACGGGGAGAGACCCAGTACTTC.